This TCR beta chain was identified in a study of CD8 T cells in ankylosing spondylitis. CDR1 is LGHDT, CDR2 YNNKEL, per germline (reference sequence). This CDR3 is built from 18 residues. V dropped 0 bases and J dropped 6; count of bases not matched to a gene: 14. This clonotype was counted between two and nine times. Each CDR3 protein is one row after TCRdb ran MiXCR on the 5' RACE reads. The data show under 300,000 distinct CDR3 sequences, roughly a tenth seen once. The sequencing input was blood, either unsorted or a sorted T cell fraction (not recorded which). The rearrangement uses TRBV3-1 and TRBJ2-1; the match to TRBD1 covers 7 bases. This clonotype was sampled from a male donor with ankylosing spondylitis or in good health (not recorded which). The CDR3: CASSQDLTGKGAFNEQFF. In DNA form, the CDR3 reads TGTGCCAGCAGCCAAGATCTCACGGGAAAGGGGGCCTTCAATGAGCAGTTCTTC.